One and the same sample provided the 13 T cell receptor beta chains below, sequenced in a study of glioma-infiltrating T cells after dendritic cell vaccination. TCRdb's table, derived via immunoSEQ multiplex PCR, lists solely in-frame clones and lacks some. Altogether about 100,000 clones are present, 70% to 80% being singletons, with the ten largest covering roughly 5.6%. The sequenced sample was blood, obtained before dendritic cell vaccination. These receptors were taken from a human donor with glioblastoma.

V gene TRBV29-1 combines with J gene TRBJ1-6; D remains unclear. Trimming cost V 7 bases and J 7 bases, with 14 bases left between them. CDR3 length: 13 amino acids. Germline CDR1 reads SQVTM; CDR2 reads ANQGSEA. DNA of the CDR3: TGCAGCGGAGGAGAGGGAGGGAATTCACCCCTCCACTTT. It codes for CSGGEGGNSPLHF.

V and J are TRBV2 and TRBJ2-1, with D unresolved. The V end lost 9 bases, the J end lost 1 base, and 7 bases lay between the germline ends. Germline V CDR1 and CDR2: SNHLY, FYNNEI. The CDR3 covers 12 residues. CDR3 DNA sequence: TGTGCCAGTCGTCTATCCTACAATGAGCAGTTCTTC. Amino acids: CASRLSYNEQFF.

V and J are TRBV7-8 and TRBJ2-1; TRBD2 matches at 8 bases. CDR3 length equals 14 residues. V gave up 7 bases and J gave up 8 bases; unmatched junction bases: 10. CDR1 is SGHVS and CDR2 is FQNEAQ in the germline V gene. The CDR3 protein is CASNSGLVTHEQFF. In DNA form, the CDR3 reads TGTGCCAGCAACTCGGGACTAGTTACCCATGAGCAGTTCTTC.

The chain is built from TRBV5-1 and TRBJ2-5; a possible D gene is TRBD1 (7 bases). The CDR3 contains 16 residues. V lost 1 base to trimming and J lost 4 bases, with 17 bases between them. Germline loops: CDR1 SGHRS, CDR2 YFSETQ. CDR3 loop: CASSLIGRAGGETQYF. For the CDR3, the DNA is TGCGCCAGCAGCTTGATCGGGAGAGCAGGGGGAGAGACCCAGTACTTC.

The chain is built from TRBV10-1 and TRBJ2-1; 9 bases align to TRBD1. The CDR3 sequence is 14 residues long. With 3 bases clipped from V and 6 bases from J, the junction kept 3 bases outside the gene matches. Germline loops: CDR1 WNHNN, CDR2 SYGVQD (reference sequence). CDR3 in DNA: TGCGCCAGCAGTGATGGACAGGGGCTCAATGAGCAGTTCTTC. It translates to CASSDGQGLNEQFF.

The rearrangement links TRBV5-6 to TRBJ2-3; 12 bases match TRBD2. V gave up 0 bases and J gave up 4 bases; unmatched junction bases: 3. The CDR3 loop spans 16 amino acids. Germline V gives CDR1 SGHDT, CDR2 YYEEEE. As DNA, the CDR3 is TGTGCCAGCAGCTTGGAACTAGCGGGGGGCTCAGATACGCAGTATTTT. This gives the protein CASSLELAGGSDTQYF.

V and J are TRBV29-1 and TRBJ2-3; D is unclear. The V end was cut by 2 bases, the J end by 1 base, with 7 bases between. The germline CDR1 and CDR2 sequences are SQVTM and ANQGSEA. The CDR3 length is 13 residues. CDR3 DNA sequence: TGCAGCGTTGAACCAATTCGCACAGATACGCAGTATTTT. It codes for CSVEPIRTDTQYF.

The chain is built from TRBV18 and TRBJ1-1; D remains ambiguous. Germline CDR1 is KGHSH and CDR2 is LQKENI. The CDR3 contains 13 residues. V was cut by 2 bases and J by 11 bases, with 15 bases left in between. Here the CDR3 reads CASSPGELRGAFF. Written as DNA, the CDR3 is TGTGCCAGCTCACCAGGGGAACTAAGAGGGGCTTTCTTT.

This clone was counted once. V is TRBV5-1 and J is TRBJ1-4; maybe TRBD1 (6 bases). CDR1 and CDR2 (germline): SGHRS, YFSETQ. CDR3 length equals 16 residues. V lost 2 bases, J lost 0 bases, and 11 bases lay in between. CDR3 loop: CASSLQGRATNEKLFF. The CDR3 coding sequence is TGCGCCAGCAGCTTACAGGGACGGGCAACTAATGAAAAACTGTTTTTT.

The rearrangement uses TRBV30 and TRBJ1-2; 7 nucleotides match TRBD1. CDR1 GTSNPN and CDR2 SVGIG come from the germline V gene (reference sequence). CDR3 length: 14 amino acids. V dropped 0 bases and J dropped 5; count of bases not matched to a gene: 6. The CDR3 DNA is TGTGCCTGGAGTGTTCGACAGGGCGAGTATGGCTACACCTTC. Encoded protein: CAWSVRQGEYGYTF. Variable domain in full (rest from reference TRBV30 and TRBJ1-2): SQTIHQWPATLVQPVGSPLSLECTVEGTSNPNLYWYRQAAGRGLQLLFYSVGIGQISSEVPQNLSASRPQDRQFILSSKKLLLSDSGFYLCAWSVRQGEYGYTFGSGTRLTVV.

This clone has just one count. The V call is TRBV20-1, the J call TRBJ2-7; D is uncertain. The ends were cut back, 4 bases at V and 11 bases at J, with 15 bases in the middle. The CDR3 is made up of 11 amino acids. Germline V gives CDR1 DFQATT, CDR2 SNEGSKA (reference sequence). Here the CDR3 reads CSAKTGVREYF. CDR3 coding DNA: TGCAGTGCTAAGACTGGAGTTCGGGAGTACTTC.

J is TRBJ1-1 and V is TRBV5-8; D is unclear. Germline V gene sequence: CDR1 SGHTS, CDR2 YDEGEE. With 1 base removed from V and 1 base from J, the gap between germline ends came to 5 bases. The length of the CDR3 is 13 residues. CDR3 residues: CASSLRSNTEAFF. In nucleotides, the CDR3 is TGTGCCAGCAGCTTGCGGTCGAACACTGAAGCTTTCTTT.

This chain connects TRBV19 to TRBJ1-5, with D possibly TRBD1 on 5 matching bases. The CDR3 contains 17 residues. Trimming removed 0 bases at V and 0 bases at J, with 12 bases between. Germline V gene lookup returns CDR1 LNHDA and CDR2 SQIVND (reference sequence). The CDR3 spells CASSIEGGRSSNQPQHF. CDR3 in DNA: TGTGCCAGTAGTATAGAGGGGGGACGGAGTAGCAATCAGCCCCAGCATTTT.